The clone carrying this TCR beta chain has a handful of counts. What it recognizes is unknown. CDR3 length equals 13 residues. Germline V gives CDR1 SEHNR, CDR2 FQNEAQ (reference sequence). Trimming removed 0 bases at V and 2 bases at J, with 3 bases between. This sample was included in a study of cytomegalovirus exposure and HLA in healthy donors. Study findings and constraints: Confirmation was obtained in vitro that a few CMV-associated chains are specific for CMV antigens.

The PCR contained 60 Vbeta and 13 Jbeta primers. The table came from immunoSEQ multiplex PCR; TCRdb's copy has only in-frame clones and leaves some out. The sample includes 90,000 to 120,000 clones, about 9.5% of them seen just once. Material for sequencing was PBMCs. The clonotype was recovered from a man aged 35-49 years in good health and CMV-seropositive. The chain employs TRBV7-9 and TRBJ2-3; D is undetermined. The CDR3 nucleotides are TGTGCCAGCAGCTTAGCCGTCACAGATACGCAGTATTTT. It specifies CASSLAVTDTQYF.